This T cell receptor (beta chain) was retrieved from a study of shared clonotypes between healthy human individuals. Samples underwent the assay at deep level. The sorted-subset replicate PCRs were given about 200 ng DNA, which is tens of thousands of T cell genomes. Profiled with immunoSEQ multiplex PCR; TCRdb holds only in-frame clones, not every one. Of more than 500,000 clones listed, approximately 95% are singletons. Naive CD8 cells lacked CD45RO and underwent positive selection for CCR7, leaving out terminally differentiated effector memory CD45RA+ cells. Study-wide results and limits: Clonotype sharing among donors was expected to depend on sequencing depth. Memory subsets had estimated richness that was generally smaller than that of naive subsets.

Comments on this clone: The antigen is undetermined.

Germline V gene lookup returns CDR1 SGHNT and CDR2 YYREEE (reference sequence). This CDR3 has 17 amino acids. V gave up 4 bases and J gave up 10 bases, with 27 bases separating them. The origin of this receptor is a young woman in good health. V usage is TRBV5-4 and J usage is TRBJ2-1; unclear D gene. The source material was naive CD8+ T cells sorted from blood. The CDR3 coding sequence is TGTGCCAGCAGCGATTCAAACACCCTTAGGGTGCTAAGGGAGCAGTTCTTC. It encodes CASSDSNTLRVLREQFF. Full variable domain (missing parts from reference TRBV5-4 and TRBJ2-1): ETGVTQSPTHLIKTRGQQVTLRCSSQSGHNTVSWYQQALGQGPQFIFQYYREEENGRGNFPPRFSGLQFPNYSSELNVNALELDDSALYLCASSDSNTLRVLREQFFGPGTRLTVL.